The present entry profiles one T cell receptor (beta chain) with its context. Trimming took off 7 bases at V and 5 bases at J, with 15 bases between the two ends. The germline V gene encodes CDR1 SQVTM and CDR2 ANQGSEA. There are 12 residues in the CDR3. Blood CD8+ and CD4+ T cells underwent high-throughput TCR beta sequencing. The multiple sclerosis control group comprised treatment-naive patients with stable or active relapsing-remitting disease. The data derive from a study of CD8 T cells in Susac syndrome. 0.5 to 1 ug RNA was reverse transcribed with random hexamers. TCRdb reanalysed the immunoSEQ multiplex PCR reads using MiXCR and keeps one entry per CDR3 protein. Here the sample spans 150,000 to 200,000 distinct CDR3 sequences, nearly 97% being singletons.

The receptor was isolated from a human donor with multiple sclerosis. This chain joins TRBV29-1 and TRBJ2-7; D is unresolved. Material: CD4+ T cells from PBMCs. The CDR3, as DNA: TGCAGCGCCCTGAACGTGATCAACGAGCAGTACTTC. It encodes CSALNVINEQYF.